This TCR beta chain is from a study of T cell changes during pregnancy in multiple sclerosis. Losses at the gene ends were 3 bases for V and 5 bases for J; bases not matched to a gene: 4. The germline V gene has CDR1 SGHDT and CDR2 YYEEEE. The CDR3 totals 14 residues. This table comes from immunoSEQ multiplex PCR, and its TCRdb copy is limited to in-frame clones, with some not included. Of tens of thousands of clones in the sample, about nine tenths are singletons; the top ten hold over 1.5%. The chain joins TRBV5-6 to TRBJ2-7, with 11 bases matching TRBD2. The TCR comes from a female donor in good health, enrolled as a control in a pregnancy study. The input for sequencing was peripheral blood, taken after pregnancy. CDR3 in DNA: TGTGCCAGCAGCTCCCTAGCGGGGGGACACGAGCAGTACTTC. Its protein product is CASSSLAGGHEQYF.